This entry describes one TCR beta chain. Using immunoSEQ multiplex PCR, the repertoire was profiled, and TCRdb retains in-frame clones only, with some absent. The table has 65,000 to 70,000 clones, 82% seen once. The data were taken from a study of blood T cell repertoires in COVID-19. Background on the study: In each case, the material was cDNA or gDNA derived from T cells, B-cell-depleted T cells, or PBMCs.

This CDR3 region has 13 residues. Germline V gene lookup returns CDR1 LGHNA and CDR2 YSLEER. With 4 bases removed from V and 3 bases from J, the gap between germline ends came to 7 bases. The receptor was derived from a man aged 80 or over with active COVID-19. V usage is TRBV4-3 and J usage is TRBJ1-5; D is uncertain. Sequencing input: peripheral blood. The CDR3 region is CASSRDHNQPQHF. CDR3 bases: TGCGCCAGCAGCCGAGACCACAATCAGCCCCAGCATTTT.